These T cell receptor beta chains were read from a single sample in a study of control samples from healthy donors and cancer patients. Using immunoSEQ multiplex PCR, the repertoire was profiled, and TCRdb retains in-frame clones only, with some absent. This sample has tens of thousands of clones, with 79% found just once. Sequenced: PBMCs. The source is a man in his 60s with head and neck cancer. Each CDR3 is given with its conserved first and last residue. The D gene is left open where the match is weak. For some rows the clone size is stated as once, few or many, or as a class when expanded; others skip it.

clone size: few; V gene: TRBV27; CDR3 length: 14; J gene: TRBJ1-1; D gene: -; CDR3 protein: CASSLSGAYTEAFF; CDR3 DNA: TGTGCCAGCAGTTTATCAGGGGCCTACACTGAAGCTTTCTTT
clone size: -; V gene: TRBV4-1; CDR3 length: 17; J gene: TRBJ2-7; D gene: -; CDR3 protein: CASSQDVWNRRTYEQYF; CDR3 DNA: TGCGCCAGCAGCCAAGATGTTTGGAACAGGAGGACCTACGAGCAGTACTTC
clone size: -; V gene: TRBV10-3; CDR3 length: 13; J gene: TRBJ2-1; D gene: -; CDR3 protein: CAINRGVRNEQFF; CDR3 DNA: TGTGCCATCAATAGGGGGGTAAGAAATGAGCAGTTCTTC
clone size: -; V gene: TRBV7-9; CDR3 length: 15; J gene: TRBJ2-1; D gene: TRBD2; CDR3 protein: CASSFRGSTNNEQFF; CDR3 DNA: TGTGCCAGCAGCTTTCGCGGGAGTACAAACAATGAGCAGTTCTTC
clone size: -; V gene: TRBV29-1; CDR3 length: 15; J gene: TRBJ1-3; D gene: -; CDR3 protein: CSVRPGTDSGNTIYF; CDR3 DNA: TGCAGCGTTAGACCGGGGACCGACTCTGGAAACACCATATATTTT
clone size: -; V gene: TRBV7-3; CDR3 length: 16; J gene: TRBJ2-1; D gene: -; CDR3 protein: CASSEQPGQRNNEQFF; CDR3 DNA: TGTGCCAGCAGCGAACAACCGGGACAAAGAAACAATGAGCAGTTCTTC
clone size: -; V gene: TRBV30; CDR3 length: 13; J gene: TRBJ1-1; D gene: -; CDR3 protein: CAWGGSGPREAFF; CDR3 DNA: TGTGCCTGGGGTGGGTCGGGACCCCGAGAAGCTTTCTTT
clone size: -; V gene: TRBV5-4; CDR3 length: 14; J gene: TRBJ1-3; D gene: -; CDR3 protein: CASSLASGDNTIYF; CDR3 DNA: TGTGCCAGCAGCTTGGCCTCGGGGGATAACACCATATATTTT
clone size: -; V gene: TRBV5-1; CDR3 length: 14; J gene: TRBJ2-1; D gene: TRBD2; CDR3 protein: CASSSGLAYNEQFF; CDR3 DNA: TGCGCCAGCAGCTCGGGACTAGCATACAATGAGCAGTTCTTC
clone size: -; V gene: TRBV19; CDR3 length: 15; J gene: TRBJ1-5; D gene: -; CDR3 protein: CASSDLGVGIQPQHF; CDR3 DNA: TGTGCCAGTAGTGACCTGGGGGTGGGAATTCAGCCCCAGCATTTT
clone size: -; V gene: TRBV5-6; CDR3 length: 17; J gene: TRBJ2-6; D gene: TRBD1; CDR3 protein: CAGSARGLISGANVLTF; CDR3 DNA: TGTGCCGGTTCCGCCAGGGGGCTTATCTCTGGGGCCAACGTCCTGACTTTC
clone size: -; V gene: TRBV11-2; CDR3 length: 17; J gene: TRBJ1-2; D gene: TRBD1; CDR3 protein: CASSLDPGTATNYGYTF; CDR3 DNA: TGTGCCAGCAGCTTAGACCCCGGGACAGCGACTAACTATGGCTACACCTTC
clone size: -; V gene: TRBV4-1; CDR3 length: 15; J gene: TRBJ1-4; D gene: TRBD1; CDR3 protein: CASSLGQAIREKLFF; CDR3 DNA: TGCGCCAGCAGCCTCGGACAGGCGATCCGTGAAAAACTGTTTTTT
clone size: -; V gene: TRBV12-3/TRBV12-4; CDR3 length: 13; J gene: TRBJ1-1; D gene: -; CDR3 protein: CASSLTVRYEAFF; CDR3 DNA: TGTGCCAGCAGTTTAACGGTCCGGTATGAAGCTTTCTTT
clone size: -; V gene: TRBV18; CDR3 length: 15; J gene: TRBJ2-7; D gene: TRBD1; CDR3 protein: CASSGKGTGGYEQYF; CDR3 DNA: TGTGCCAGCTCGGGAAAGGGGACAGGAGGTTACGAGCAGTACTTC
clone size: -; V gene: TRBV27; CDR3 length: 17; J gene: TRBJ2-5; D gene: -; CDR3 protein: CASSPRLGGGKVETQYF; CDR3 DNA: TGTGCCAGCAGTCCCCGACTCGGAGGGGGCAAGGTAGAGACCCAGTACTTC
clone size: -; V gene: TRBV14; CDR3 length: 15; J gene: TRBJ1-3; D gene: -; CDR3 protein: CASSQELISRNTIYF; CDR3 DNA: TGTGCCAGCAGCCAAGAACTGATCTCTAGAAACACCATATATTTT
clone size: -; V gene: TRBV28; CDR3 length: 14; J gene: TRBJ2-3; D gene: -; CDR3 protein: CASSFLSSTDTQYF; CDR3 DNA: TGTGCCAGCAGTTTCCTGTCTAGCACAGATACGCAGTATTTT